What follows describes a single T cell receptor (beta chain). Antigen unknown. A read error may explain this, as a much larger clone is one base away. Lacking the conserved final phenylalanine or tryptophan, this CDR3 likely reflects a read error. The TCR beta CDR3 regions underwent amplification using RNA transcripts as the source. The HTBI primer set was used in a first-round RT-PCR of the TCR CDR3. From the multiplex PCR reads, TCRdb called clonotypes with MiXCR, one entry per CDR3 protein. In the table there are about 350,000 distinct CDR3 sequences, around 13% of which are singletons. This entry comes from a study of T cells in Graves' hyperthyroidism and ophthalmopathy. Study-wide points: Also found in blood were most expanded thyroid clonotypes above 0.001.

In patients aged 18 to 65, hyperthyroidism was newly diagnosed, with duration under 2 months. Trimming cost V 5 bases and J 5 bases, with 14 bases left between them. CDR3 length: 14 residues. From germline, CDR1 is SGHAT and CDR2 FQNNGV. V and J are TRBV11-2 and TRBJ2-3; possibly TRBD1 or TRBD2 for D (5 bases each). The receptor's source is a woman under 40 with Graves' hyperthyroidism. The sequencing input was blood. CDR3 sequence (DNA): TGTGCCAGCAGCCAAAGAAAGAGGGGAGATACGCAGTATTCT. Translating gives CASSQRKRGDTQYS.